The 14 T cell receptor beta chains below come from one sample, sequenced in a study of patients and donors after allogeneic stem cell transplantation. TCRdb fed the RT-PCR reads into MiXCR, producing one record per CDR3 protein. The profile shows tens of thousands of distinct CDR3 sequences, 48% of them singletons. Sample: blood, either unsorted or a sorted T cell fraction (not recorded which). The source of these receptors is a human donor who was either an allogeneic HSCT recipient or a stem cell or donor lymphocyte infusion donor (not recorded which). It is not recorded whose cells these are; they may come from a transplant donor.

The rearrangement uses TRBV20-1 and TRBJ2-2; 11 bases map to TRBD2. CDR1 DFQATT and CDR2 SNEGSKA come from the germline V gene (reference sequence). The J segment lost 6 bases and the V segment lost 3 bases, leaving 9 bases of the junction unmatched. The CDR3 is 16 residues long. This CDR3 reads CSASAPGLAGAGELFF. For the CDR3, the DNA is TGCAGTGCTAGCGCGCCTGGACTAGCGGGCGCCGGGGAGCTGTTTTTT.

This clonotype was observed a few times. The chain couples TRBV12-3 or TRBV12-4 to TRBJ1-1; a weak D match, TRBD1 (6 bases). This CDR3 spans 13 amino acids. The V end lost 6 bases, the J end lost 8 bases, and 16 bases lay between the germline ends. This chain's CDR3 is CASRSNRAEEAFF. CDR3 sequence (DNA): TGTGCCAGCAGAAGTAACAGGGCAGAAGAAGCTTTCTTT.

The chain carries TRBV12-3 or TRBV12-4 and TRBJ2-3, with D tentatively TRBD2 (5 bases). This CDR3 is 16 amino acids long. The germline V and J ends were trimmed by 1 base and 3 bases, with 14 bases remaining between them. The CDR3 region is CASSLVRGKGTDTQYF. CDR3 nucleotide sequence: TGTGCCAGCAGTTTAGTTCGGGGAAAAGGTACAGATACGCAGTATTTT.

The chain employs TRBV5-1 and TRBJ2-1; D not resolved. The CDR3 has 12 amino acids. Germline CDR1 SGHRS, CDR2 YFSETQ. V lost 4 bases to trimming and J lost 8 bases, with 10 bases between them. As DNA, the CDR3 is TGCGCCAGCAGCCTGGAAAGGCATGAGCAGTTCTTC. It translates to CASSLERHEQFF. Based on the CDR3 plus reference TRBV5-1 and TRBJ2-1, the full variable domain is KAGVTQTPRYLIKTRGQQVTLSCSPISGHRSVSWYQQTPGQGLQFLFEYFSETQRNKGNFPGRFSGRQFSNSRSEMNVSTLELGDSALYLCASSLERHEQFFGPGTRLTVL.

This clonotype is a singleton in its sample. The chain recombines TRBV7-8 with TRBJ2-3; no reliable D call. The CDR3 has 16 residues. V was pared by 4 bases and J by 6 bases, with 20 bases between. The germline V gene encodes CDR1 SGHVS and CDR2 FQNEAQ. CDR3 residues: CASSSSPGHGQDTQYF. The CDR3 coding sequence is TGTGCCAGCAGCTCTTCCCCGGGCCATGGGCAGGATACGCAGTATTTT.

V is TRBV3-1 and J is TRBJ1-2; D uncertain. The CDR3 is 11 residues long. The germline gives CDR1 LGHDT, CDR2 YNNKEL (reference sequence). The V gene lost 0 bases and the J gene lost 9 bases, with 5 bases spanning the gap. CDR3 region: CASSQDGSYTF. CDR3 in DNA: TGTGCCAGCAGCCAAGATGGCAGCTACACCTTC.

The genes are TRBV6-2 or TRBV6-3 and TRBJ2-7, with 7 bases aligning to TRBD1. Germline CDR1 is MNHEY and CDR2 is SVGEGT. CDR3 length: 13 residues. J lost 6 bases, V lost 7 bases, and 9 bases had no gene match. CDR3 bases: TGTGCCAGCAAAGGACAGGCTTGGGGCGAGCAGTACTTC. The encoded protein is CASKGQAWGEQYF.

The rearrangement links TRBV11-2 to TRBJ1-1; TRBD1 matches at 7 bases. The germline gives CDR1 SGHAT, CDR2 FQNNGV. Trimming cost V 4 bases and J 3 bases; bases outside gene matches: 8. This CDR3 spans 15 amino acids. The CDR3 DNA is TGTGCCAGCAGCTCCCTGGACAGGAGGGACACTGAAGCTTTCTTT. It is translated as CASSSLDRRDTEAFF. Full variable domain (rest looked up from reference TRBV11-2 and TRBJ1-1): EAGVAQSPRYKIIEKRQSVAFWCNPISGHATLYWYQQILGQGPKLLIQFQNNGVVDDSQLPKDRFSAERLKGVDSTLKIQPAKLEDSAVYLCASSSLDRRDTEAFFGQGTRLTVV.

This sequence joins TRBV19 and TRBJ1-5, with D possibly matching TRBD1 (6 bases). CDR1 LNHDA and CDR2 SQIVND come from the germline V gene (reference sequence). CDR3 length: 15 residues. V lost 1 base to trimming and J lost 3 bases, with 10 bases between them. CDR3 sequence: CASSIAGAINQPQHF. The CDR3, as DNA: TGTGCCAGTAGTATAGCAGGGGCAATCAATCAGCCCCAGCATTTT.

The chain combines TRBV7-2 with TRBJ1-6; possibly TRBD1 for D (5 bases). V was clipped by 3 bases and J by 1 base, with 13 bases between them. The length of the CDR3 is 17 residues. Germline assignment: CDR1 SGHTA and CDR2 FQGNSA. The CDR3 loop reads CASSLMGPASYNSPLHF. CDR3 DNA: TGTGCCAGCAGCTTGATGGGGCCTGCTTCCTATAATTCACCCCTCCACTTT.

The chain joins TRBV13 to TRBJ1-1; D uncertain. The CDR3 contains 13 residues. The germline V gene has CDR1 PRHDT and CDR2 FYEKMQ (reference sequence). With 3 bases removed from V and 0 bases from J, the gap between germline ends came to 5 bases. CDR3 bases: TGTGCCAGCAGCTTTGAGCTGAACACTGAAGCTTTCTTT. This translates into CASSFELNTEAFF.

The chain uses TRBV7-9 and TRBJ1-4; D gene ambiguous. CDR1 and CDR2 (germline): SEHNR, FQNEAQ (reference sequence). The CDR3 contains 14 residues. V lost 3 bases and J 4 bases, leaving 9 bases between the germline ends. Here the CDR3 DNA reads TGTGCCAGCAGCTTTTCCAGCAATAATGAAAAACTGTTTTTT. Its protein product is CASSFSSNNEKLFF. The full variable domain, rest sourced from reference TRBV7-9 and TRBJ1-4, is DTGVSQNPRHKITKRGQNVTFRCDPISEHNRLYWYRQTLGQGPEFLTYFQNEAQLEKSRLLSDRFSAERPKGSFSTLEIQRTEQGDSAMYLCASSFSSNNEKLFFGSGTQLSVL.

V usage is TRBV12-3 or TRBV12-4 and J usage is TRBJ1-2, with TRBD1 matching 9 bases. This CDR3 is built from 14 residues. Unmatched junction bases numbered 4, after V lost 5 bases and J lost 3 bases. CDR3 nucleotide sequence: TGTGCCAGCAGTACTAGGGACAGGGACTATGGCTACACCTTC. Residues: CASSTRDRDYGYTF.

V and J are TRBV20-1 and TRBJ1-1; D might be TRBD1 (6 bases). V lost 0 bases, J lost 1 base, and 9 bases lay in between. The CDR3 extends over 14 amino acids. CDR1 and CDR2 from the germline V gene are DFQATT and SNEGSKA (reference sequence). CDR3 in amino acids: CSAREGGANTEAFF. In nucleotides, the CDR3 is TGCAGTGCTAGAGAGGGGGGGGCGAACACTGAAGCTTTCTTT.